Listed below are T cell receptor beta chains from one sample, sequenced in a study of T cells in Graves' hyperthyroidism and ophthalmopathy. TCRdb independently ran MiXCR on the multiplex PCR reads; one entry per CDR3 protein. The sample yields roughly 400,000 distinct CDR3 sequences, roughly 13% seen once. Sequenced: blood. The source is a man in his fifties with Graves' ophthalmopathy. CDR3s include the opening cysteine and the closing phenylalanine or tryptophan. The order of the fields is CDR3 DNA, CDR3 protein, J gene, clone size, V gene, D gene, CDR3 length. The D gene is left open where the match is weak. The size of a clone is reported for some rows only, either as once, few or many, or as a class for expanded clones.

CDR3nt: TGTGCCAGCAGTTACAAGGTGTCCTACAATGAGCAGTTCTTC; CDR3aa: CASSYKVSYNEQFF; j_gene: TRBJ2-1; abundance: NA; v_gene: TRBV6-2/TRBV6-3; d_gene: NA; len: 14
CDR3nt: TGTGCCAGCAGCTTAGAAGTGTTTAGCGAGACCCAGTACTTC; CDR3aa: CASSLEVFSETQYF; j_gene: TRBJ2-5; abundance: NA; v_gene: TRBV11-2; d_gene: NA; len: 14
CDR3nt: TGTGCCAGCAGTACGGGCCAACGCCTCTACAATGAGCAGTTCTTC; CDR3aa: CASSTGQRLYNEQFF; j_gene: TRBJ2-1; abundance: NA; v_gene: TRBV6-1; d_gene: NA; len: 15
CDR3nt: TGTGCCAGCAGGCTCGGACAGGAAGAGACCCAGTACTTC; CDR3aa: CASRLGQEETQYF; j_gene: TRBJ2-5; abundance: NA; v_gene: TRBV28; d_gene: TRBD1; len: 13
CDR3nt: TGTGCCAGCAGTTATCAGGGGCTGGAAGCTTTCTTT; CDR3aa: CASSYQGLEAFF; j_gene: TRBJ1-1; abundance: NA; v_gene: TRBV6-1; d_gene: NA; len: 12
CDR3nt: TGTGCCAGCAGCCAATTACGACCGGGGGCTAATTCACCCCTCCACTTT; CDR3aa: CASSQLRPGANSPLHF; j_gene: TRBJ1-6; abundance: many; v_gene: TRBV3-1; d_gene: NA; len: 16
CDR3nt: TGTGCCAGCAGCCACGGGACTAGCGGGACGACGTATTTT; CDR3aa: CASSHGTSGTTYF; j_gene: TRBJ2-3; abundance: few; v_gene: TRBV3-1; d_gene: TRBD2; len: 13
CDR3nt: TGCAGTGCTAGATTCCCCGGGACTAGCGGGAATGTTAGGGAGACCCAGTACTTC; CDR3aa: CSARFPGTSGNVRETQYF; j_gene: TRBJ2-5; abundance: many; v_gene: TRBV20-1; d_gene: TRBD2; len: 18
CDR3nt: TGTGCCACCAGTGAGCCCCAGTTCGGGACGGTGAACACCGGGGAGCTGTTTTTT; CDR3aa: CATSEPQFGTVNTGELFF; j_gene: TRBJ2-2; abundance: NA; v_gene: TRBV24-1; d_gene: NA; len: 18
CDR3nt: TGTGCCTGGAGTGTCACAGGGGGCACAGATACGCAGTATTTT; CDR3aa: CAWSVTGGTDTQYF; j_gene: TRBJ2-3; abundance: many; v_gene: TRBV30; d_gene: TRBD1; len: 14
CDR3nt: TGTGCCAGCAGCTTAGGAAGTATCAGAGGCCCACTAACTAATGAAAAACCGTTTTTT; CDR3aa: CASSLGSIRGPLTNEKPFF; j_gene: TRBJ1-4; abundance: few; v_gene: TRBV7-9; d_gene: NA; len: 19
CDR3nt: TGCGCCAGCAGAAGGGAAGAGACCCAGTACTTC; CDR3aa: CASRREETQYF; j_gene: TRBJ2-5; abundance: many; v_gene: TRBV5-1; d_gene: NA; len: 11
CDR3nt: TGTGCCTGCAGCGTAAGCGGGAGCTGGGAGACCCAGTACTTC; CDR3aa: CACSVSGSWETQYF; j_gene: TRBJ2-5; abundance: NA; v_gene: TRBV9; d_gene: TRBD2; len: 14
CDR3nt: TGTGCCAGCAGTCCACCTCGTAGACAGGGATCCTCCTACAATGAGCAGTTCTTC; CDR3aa: CASSPPRRQGSSYNEQFF; j_gene: TRBJ2-1; abundance: many; v_gene: TRBV12-3/TRBV12-4; d_gene: TRBD1; len: 18
CDR3nt: TGCGCCAGCAGCCAAGATCCGGGACAGGTCCAACCCCAGCATTTT; CDR3aa: CASSQDPGQVQPQHF; j_gene: TRBJ1-5; abundance: NA; v_gene: TRBV4-1; d_gene: TRBD1; len: 15
CDR3nt: TGCAGTGCTAGTAGCACAGATACGCAGTATTTT; CDR3aa: CSASSTDTQYF; j_gene: TRBJ2-3; abundance: many; v_gene: TRBV20-1; d_gene: NA; len: 11
CDR3nt: TGTGCCAGCAGTTTTACAGGGTGGAACACCGGGGAGCTGTTTTTT; CDR3aa: CASSFTGWNTGELFF; j_gene: TRBJ2-2; abundance: few; v_gene: TRBV28; d_gene: NA; len: 15
CDR3nt: TGTGCCAGCAGCTTATTTGATGGGGGATACAATGAGCAGTTCTTC; CDR3aa: CASSLFDGGYNEQFF; j_gene: TRBJ2-1; abundance: many; v_gene: TRBV7-3; d_gene: NA; len: 15
CDR3nt: TGTGCCAGCAGTTTAGGTGGTTACAATGAGCAGTTCTTC; CDR3aa: CASSLGGYNEQFF; j_gene: TRBJ2-1; abundance: many; v_gene: TRBV12-3/TRBV12-4; d_gene: NA; len: 13
CDR3nt: TGTGCCAGCAGCTTAAGTCAGGGTATTCAGCCCCAGCATTTT; CDR3aa: CASSLSQGIQPQHF; j_gene: TRBJ1-5; abundance: NA; v_gene: TRBV28; d_gene: NA; len: 14
CDR3nt: TGTGCCAGCAGCGTAAGACCCCGGGGTACCCATGGCTACACCTTC; CDR3aa: CASSVRPRGTHGYTF; j_gene: TRBJ1-2; abundance: many; v_gene: TRBV9; d_gene: NA; len: 15
CDR3nt: TGTGCCAGCAGTCCACCGTCCGGACTAGCGGGAGTCTACAATGAGCAGTTCTTC; CDR3aa: CASSPPSGLAGVYNEQFF; j_gene: TRBJ2-1; abundance: many; v_gene: TRBV12-3/TRBV12-4; d_gene: TRBD2; len: 18
CDR3nt: TGCAGTGCTAGGCTCCTTACTCTGGGCGAGCAGTACTTC; CDR3aa: CSARLLTLGEQYF; j_gene: TRBJ2-7; abundance: many; v_gene: TRBV20-1; d_gene: NA; len: 13
CDR3nt: TGCAGTGCCAGGGGTGCGGGAGGGCCGTATGAGCAGTTCTTC; CDR3aa: CSARGAGGPYEQFF; j_gene: TRBJ2-1; abundance: many; v_gene: TRBV20-1; d_gene: TRBD2; len: 14
CDR3nt: TGTGCCAGCAGCTTGGGAGGTGGGAGTGACTACGAGCAGTACTTC; CDR3aa: CASSLGGGSDYEQYF; j_gene: TRBJ2-7; abundance: NA; v_gene: TRBV5-6; d_gene: NA; len: 15
CDR3nt: TGCAGGGCTCAGGAGGATACAGCGGGAGGTTACAATGAGCAGTTCTTC; CDR3aa: CRAQEDTAGGYNEQFF; j_gene: TRBJ2-1; abundance: many; v_gene: TRBV20-1; d_gene: TRBD2; len: 16
CDR3nt: TGTGCCAGCTCACCGAAGAGATCCGAGCAGTACTTC; CDR3aa: CASSPKRSEQYF; j_gene: TRBJ2-7; abundance: many; v_gene: TRBV18; d_gene: NA; len: 12
CDR3nt: TGTGCCAGCAGCCAAGGACTAGCGGGCACAGATACGCAGTATTTT; CDR3aa: CASSQGLAGTDTQYF; j_gene: TRBJ2-3; abundance: many; v_gene: TRBV3-1; d_gene: TRBD2; len: 15
CDR3nt: TGTGCCAGCAGTATGGACAGGTTAAACACTGAAGCTTTCTTT; CDR3aa: CASSMDRLNTEAFF; j_gene: TRBJ1-1; abundance: many; v_gene: TRBV27; d_gene: TRBD1; len: 14
CDR3nt: TGTGCCAGCAGCTTGAGGTTGCGCGAGCAGTTCTTC; CDR3aa: CASSLRLREQFF; j_gene: TRBJ2-1; abundance: NA; v_gene: TRBV5-6; d_gene: NA; len: 12
CDR3nt: TGTGCCAGCAGCTTCACTCGGGACAGACCATTAAGTTATGGCTACACCTTC; CDR3aa: CASSFTRDRPLSYGYTF; j_gene: TRBJ1-2; abundance: few; v_gene: TRBV7-9; d_gene: TRBD1; len: 17
CDR3nt: TGCAGCGTCGGAGGACTAGCGGGACACTCATCGGATACGCAGTATTTT; CDR3aa: CSVGGLAGHSSDTQYF; j_gene: TRBJ2-3; abundance: many; v_gene: TRBV29-1; d_gene: TRBD2; len: 16
CDR3nt: TGCGCCAGCAGCCAAGCAAGCGGGAGAAACAATGAGCAGTTCTTC; CDR3aa: CASSQASGRNNEQFF; j_gene: TRBJ2-1; abundance: few; v_gene: TRBV4-1; d_gene: TRBD2; len: 15
CDR3nt: TGTGCCAGTAGCGGGGGACGCACAGATACGCAGTATTTT; CDR3aa: CASSGGRTDTQYF; j_gene: TRBJ2-3; abundance: many; v_gene: TRBV6-1; d_gene: TRBD2; len: 13
CDR3nt: TGTGCCAGCAGTTACTCGTGGGACAGAACCTACGAGCAGTACTTC; CDR3aa: CASSYSWDRTYEQYF; j_gene: TRBJ2-7; abundance: NA; v_gene: TRBV6-4; d_gene: TRBD1; len: 15
CDR3nt: TGTGCCAGCAGTCCAGGGGCCTATATATATTTCTTT; CDR3aa: CASSPGAYIYFF; j_gene: TRBJ1-1; abundance: few; v_gene: TRBV3-1; d_gene: NA; len: 12
CDR3nt: TGTGCCAGCAGCTTAGATGTCAGGGTGCAGGAGACCCAGTACTTC; CDR3aa: CASSLDVRVQETQYF; j_gene: TRBJ2-5; abundance: many; v_gene: TRBV7-6; d_gene: NA; len: 15
CDR3nt: TGCAGCGTTCCCGTCGAAAGAGCTAACTATGGCTACACCTTC; CDR3aa: CSVPVERANYGYTF; j_gene: TRBJ1-2; abundance: NA; v_gene: TRBV29-1; d_gene: NA; len: 14
CDR3nt: TGCGCCAGCAGGGTTTCTTCGAACACCGGGGAGCTGTTTTTT; CDR3aa: CASRVSSNTGELFF; j_gene: TRBJ2-2; abundance: NA; v_gene: TRBV10-2; d_gene: NA; len: 14
CDR3nt: TGTGCCAGCACCGGGCGGACTTCCAATGAGCAGTTCTTC; CDR3aa: CASTGRTSNEQFF; j_gene: TRBJ2-1; abundance: few; v_gene: TRBV6-2/TRBV6-3; d_gene: NA; len: 13
CDR3nt: TGTGCCAGCAGTTTTTTCAGCGGGATGACGAACACCGGGGAGCTGTTTTTT; CDR3aa: CASSFFSGMTNTGELFF; j_gene: TRBJ2-2; abundance: few; v_gene: TRBV27; d_gene: TRBD2; len: 17
CDR3nt: TGTGCCAGCAGCCGTCCGGGAGAGGAGACCCAGTACTTC; CDR3aa: CASSRPGEETQYF; j_gene: TRBJ2-5; abundance: many; v_gene: TRBV7-9; d_gene: NA; len: 13
CDR3nt: TGTGCCAGCAGTATGAAACAGGGGGCGATTGGCTATGGCTACACCTTC; CDR3aa: CASSMKQGAIGYGYTF; j_gene: TRBJ1-2; abundance: few; v_gene: TRBV6-1; d_gene: TRBD1; len: 16
CDR3nt: TGTGCCAGCGGAGTCAGGGGCACTGAAGCTTTCTTT; CDR3aa: CASGVRGTEAFF; j_gene: TRBJ1-1; abundance: NA; v_gene: TRBV6-1; d_gene: NA; len: 12
CDR3nt: TGCGCCAGCAGCCAAGATCCGGGCAATGGCAATCAGCCCCAGCATTTT; CDR3aa: CASSQDPGNGNQPQHF; j_gene: TRBJ1-5; abundance: NA; v_gene: TRBV4-1; d_gene: NA; len: 16
CDR3nt: TGCGCCAGCAGCAGCCGGACAGACTCCTACAATGAGCAGTTCTTC; CDR3aa: CASSSRTDSYNEQFF; j_gene: TRBJ2-1; abundance: many; v_gene: TRBV5-1; d_gene: NA; len: 15
CDR3nt: TGTGCCAGCAGTGTTGGGAGAATCGCGAACACCGGGGAGCTGTTTTTT; CDR3aa: CASSVGRIANTGELFF; j_gene: TRBJ2-2; abundance: few; v_gene: TRBV6-1; d_gene: NA; len: 16
CDR3nt: TGTGCCAGCAGTACACTAGCGGGTAGCACCGGGGAGCTGTTTTTT; CDR3aa: CASSTLAGSTGELFF; j_gene: TRBJ2-2; abundance: few; v_gene: TRBV6-1; d_gene: TRBD2; len: 15
CDR3nt: TGTGCCAGCAGCTTCGGGACAGGGGGACGGGAGACCCAGTACTTC; CDR3aa: CASSFGTGGRETQYF; j_gene: TRBJ2-5; abundance: NA; v_gene: TRBV11-3; d_gene: TRBD1; len: 15
CDR3nt: TGTGCCAGCAGTCACCCCTGGGGGAAGAGCTCCTACAATGAGCAGTTCTTC; CDR3aa: CASSHPWGKSSYNEQFF; j_gene: TRBJ2-1; abundance: NA; v_gene: TRBV28; d_gene: NA; len: 17
CDR3nt: TGTGCCAGCAGTTTGCTTGGCGGGAGTGATAGGGCCTACAATGAGCAGTTCTTC; CDR3aa: CASSLLGGSDRAYNEQFF; j_gene: TRBJ2-1; abundance: many; v_gene: TRBV12-3/TRBV12-4; d_gene: TRBD2; len: 18
CDR3nt: TGTGCCAGTAGTAACCGGGACTTAGTTTACAATGAGCAGTTCTTC; CDR3aa: CASSNRDLVYNEQFF; j_gene: TRBJ2-1; abundance: NA; v_gene: TRBV19; d_gene: NA; len: 15
CDR3nt: TGCAGCGTCTTCGGGGACTCCAAGACCTACAATGAGCAGTTCTTC; CDR3aa: CSVFGDSKTYNEQFF; j_gene: TRBJ2-1; abundance: many; v_gene: TRBV29-1; d_gene: NA; len: 15